The rows below give T cell receptor beta chains drawn from one sample of a study of T cell changes during pregnancy in multiple sclerosis. Sequenced by immunoSEQ multiplex PCR; TCRdb stores in-frame clones only, minus some. Altogether some 70,000 clones are present, around 85% being singletons, with the ten largest covering 3.3%. The sample was peripheral blood, taken before pregnancy. These receptors were collected from a female donor with multiple sclerosis, enrolled in a pregnancy study. CDR3s include the opening cysteine and the closing phenylalanine or tryptophan. A D gene is named only where the DNA matches it firmly. A clone size is listed for some rows: how often the clone was seen (once, few, many), or a class if it is expanded.

>TRBJ1-5|TRBV28|TRBD1|NA
CASSASGTGYGQPQHF
TGTGCCAGCAGTGCCTCCGGGACAGGGTACGGCCAGCCCCAGCATTTT
>TRBJ2-3|TRBV11-3|NA|NA
CASSNAEENTQYF
TGTGCCAGCAGCAACGCCGAGGAAAATACGCAGTATTTT
>TRBJ2-5|TRBV9|TRBD2|NA
CASSVAAGVGETQYF
TGTGCCAGCAGCGTGGCAGCGGGAGTGGGAGAGACCCAGTACTTC
>TRBJ2-1|TRBV2|NA|NA
CASRRESYNEQFF
TGTGCCAGCAGGAGGGAATCCTACAATGAGCAGTTCTTC
>TRBJ1-1|TRBV6-5|TRBD1|NA
CASSPGPGGFLRAFF
TGTGCCAGCAGTCCGGGGCCAGGGGGATTCTTAAGGGCTTTCTTT
>TRBJ2-7|TRBV2|NA|NA
CASSEEWTDYEQYF
TGTGCCAGCAGTGAAGAATGGACAGACTACGAGCAGTACTTC
>TRBJ1-1|TRBV19|TRBD1|NA
CASRRNGQGNTEAFF
TGTGCCAGTAGGAGAAATGGACAGGGAAACACTGAAGCTTTCTTT
>TRBJ1-4|TRBV5-1|TRBD1|NA
CASSYGQGSGEKLFF
TGCGCCAGCAGCTACGGACAGGGGAGCGGGGAAAAACTGTTTTTT
>TRBJ2-1|TRBV11-2|TRBD2|NA
CASSLDPTSGFWNEQFF
TGTGCCAGCAGCTTAGACCCGACTAGCGGGTTTTGGAATGAGCAGTTCTTC
>TRBJ2-1|TRBV11-2|NA|once
CASSLTGVPPNEQFF
TGTGCCAGCAGCTTAACGGGAGTTCCCCCCAATGAGCAGTTCTTC
>TRBJ2-7|TRBV7-6|TRBD1|NA
CASSLRYRGKDFYEQYF
TGTGCCAGCAGCTTAAGATACAGGGGGAAGGACTTCTACGAGCAGTACTTC
>TRBJ2-3|TRBV18|TRBD2|NA
CASSPELAGAGDTQYF
TGTGCCAGCTCACCTGAACTAGCGGGAGCGGGAGATACGCAGTATTTT
>TRBJ2-2|TRBV30|NA|NA
CAWGSGTGELFF
TGTGCCTGGGGGAGTGGGACCGGGGAGCTGTTTTTT
>TRBJ2-7|TRBV9|TRBD1|once
CASSVSGTGGYEQYF
TGTGCCAGCAGCGTATCCGGGACAGGGGGCTACGAGCAGTACTTC
>TRBJ2-2|TRBV15|TRBD1|NA
CATRGDRGPWGELFF
TGTGCCACCCGCGGGGACAGGGGGCCGTGGGGGGAGCTGTTTTTT
>TRBJ2-3|TRBV7-6|NA|NA
CASSFKTGTDTQYF
TGTGCCAGCAGCTTTAAGACTGGCACAGATACGCAGTATTTT
>TRBJ2-7|TRBV11-2|NA|NA
CASSLVGAHADEQYF
TGTGCCAGCAGCTTAGTGGGGGCCCATGCGGACGAGCAGTACTTC
>TRBJ1-2|TRBV7-2|TRBD1|once
CASSLDWQGVGYTF
TGTGCCAGCAGCTTAGATTGGCAGGGGGTTGGCTACACCTTC
>TRBJ1-2|TRBV6-5|NA|NA
CASSYVDRPNYGYTF
TGTGCCAGCAGTTACGTTGACAGACCTAACTATGGCTACACCTTC
>TRBJ1-4|TRBV10-1|NA|NA
CASSESRLNEKLFF
TGCGCCAGCAGTGAGTCCAGGTTAAATGAAAAACTGTTTTTT
>TRBJ1-2|TRBV5-1|NA|NA
CASSLDSGGYTF
TGCGCCAGCAGCTTGGACAGTGGGGGCTACACCTTC
>TRBJ2-5|TRBV5-6|TRBD1|NA
CASSTPDRDETQYF
TGTGCCAGCAGCACACCGGACAGGGATGAGACCCAGTACTTC
>TRBJ2-7|TRBV19|TRBD1|NA
CASSIAPGQYDEQYF
TGTGCCAGTAGTATAGCCCCGGGACAGTACGACGAGCAGTACTTC
>TRBJ2-2|TRBV11-3|TRBD2|NA
CASSSWGGMNTGELFF
TGTGCCAGCAGCTCATGGGGGGGGATGAACACCGGGGAGCTGTTTTTT
>TRBJ2-2|TRBV29-1|NA|NA
CSVNTGRIGELFF
TGCAGCGTAAATACAGGGCGAATTGGGGAGCTGTTTTTT
>TRBJ2-7|TRBV5-6|TRBD1|NA
CASSSIRTGVEQYF
TGTGCCAGCAGCAGTATACGGACAGGGGTCGAGCAGTACTTC
>TRBJ2-1|TRBV19|TRBD2|NA
CASGWVGGSSYNEQFF
TGTGCCAGTGGCTGGGTGGGGGGGAGTTCCTACAATGAGCAGTTCTTC
>TRBJ1-5|TRBV2|TRBD1|NA
CASRLIGTGGQPQHF
TGTGCCAGCAGGCTCATCGGGACAGGGGGCCAGCCCCAGCATTTT
>TRBJ1-2|TRBV6-1|TRBD1|NA
CASSEGTVRLYGYTF
TGTGCCAGCAGTGAGGGGACAGTCAGACTCTATGGCTACACCTTC
>TRBJ2-2|TRBV5-6|NA|NA
CASSGSSGELFF
TGTGCCAGCAGCGGGAGTAGCGGGGAGCTGTTTTTT
>TRBJ2-3|TRBV6-6|NA|once
CASSYSLLTDTQYF
TGTGCCAGCAGTTACAGCCTCCTCACAGATACGCAGTATTTT
>TRBJ1-1|TRBV9|TRBD1|few
CASSPRTGLNTEAFF
TGTGCCAGCAGCCCCCGGACAGGGCTTAACACTGAAGCTTTCTTT
>TRBJ2-7|TRBV19|NA|NA
CASSIGFAGASYEQYF
TGTGCCAGTAGTATCGGGTTCGCGGGCGCGTCCTACGAGCAGTACTTC
>TRBJ2-7|TRBV6-1|TRBD2|NA
CASSESSGSPRGHEQYF
TGTGCCAGCAGTGAATCTAGCGGGAGCCCGCGGGGCCACGAGCAGTACTTC
>TRBJ2-7|TRBV19|NA|NA
CASSITGSSYEQYF
TGTGCCAGTAGTATAACGGGAAGCTCCTACGAGCAGTACTTC
>TRBJ1-1|TRBV9|NA|NA
CASSPWSGSIPLDTEAFF
TGTGCCAGCAGCCCCTGGTCAGGTTCTATTCCCCTCGACACTGAAGCTTTCTTT
>TRBJ2-1|TRBV5-1|TRBD2|NA
CASSFMAGGPKDEQFF
TGCGCCAGCAGCTTTATGGCGGGGGGTCCGAAGGATGAGCAGTTCTTC
>TRBJ2-2|TRBV5-1|NA|NA
CASSLQGFTGELFF
TGCGCCAGCAGCTTGCAGGGATTCACCGGGGAGCTGTTTTTT
>TRBJ1-2|TRBV25-1|NA|few
CASSGLNPGHGYGYTF
TGTGCCAGCAGTGGACTAAATCCGGGACATGGATATGGCTACACCTTC
>TRBJ2-1|TRBV11-3|TRBD2|NA
CASSLASGGDEQFF
TGTGCCAGCAGCTTGGCTAGCGGGGGGGATGAGCAGTTCTTC
>TRBJ1-4|TRBV29-1|NA|NA
CSGLIRGATNEKLFF
TGCAGCGGTTTGATTAGGGGTGCAACTAATGAAAAACTGTTTTTT
>TRBJ1-1|TRBV9|NA|NA
CASSDEGNTEAFF
TGTGCCAGCAGCGATGAGGGGAACACTGAAGCTTTCTTT
>TRBJ2-3|TRBV9|NA|NA
CASSLSRGISTDTQYF
TGTGCCAGCAGCCTCTCGCGGGGCATAAGCACAGATACGCAGTATTTT
>TRBJ1-1|TRBV5-1|TRBD1|NA
CASSTGQGTEAFF
TGCGCCAGCAGCACCGGACAGGGCACTGAAGCTTTCTTT
>TRBJ2-2|TRBV14|NA|NA
CASSPDPDFSNTGELFF
TGTGCCAGCAGCCCCGACCCGGACTTTTCAAACACCGGGGAGCTGTTTTTT
>TRBJ2-7|TRBV27|TRBD2|NA
CASSVTSGRTYEQYF
TGTGCCAGCAGTGTGACTAGCGGGAGAACCTACGAGCAGTACTTC
>TRBJ1-1|TRBV11-2|NA|NA
CASSLAGIDTEAFF
TGTGCCAGCAGCTTAGCGGGTATCGACACTGAAGCTTTCTTT
>TRBJ2-7|TRBV5-1|TRBD1|NA
CASSLRDRGRFGGSYEQYF
TGCGCCAGCAGCTTGCGGGACAGGGGGCGCTTTGGAGGCTCCTACGAGCAGTACTTC
>TRBJ2-5|TRBV30|NA|NA
CAWSVMTFEETQYF
TGTGCCTGGAGTGTAATGACTTTTGAGGAGACCCAGTACTTC
>TRBJ2-1|TRBV5-1|NA|once
CASSFGSSYNEQFF
TGCGCCAGCAGCTTTGGTAGCTCCTACAATGAGCAGTTCTTC
>TRBJ2-3|TRBV5-8|NA|few
CASSLQGGDTDTQYF
TGTGCCAGCAGCTTACAGGGGGGGGACACAGATACGCAGTATTTT